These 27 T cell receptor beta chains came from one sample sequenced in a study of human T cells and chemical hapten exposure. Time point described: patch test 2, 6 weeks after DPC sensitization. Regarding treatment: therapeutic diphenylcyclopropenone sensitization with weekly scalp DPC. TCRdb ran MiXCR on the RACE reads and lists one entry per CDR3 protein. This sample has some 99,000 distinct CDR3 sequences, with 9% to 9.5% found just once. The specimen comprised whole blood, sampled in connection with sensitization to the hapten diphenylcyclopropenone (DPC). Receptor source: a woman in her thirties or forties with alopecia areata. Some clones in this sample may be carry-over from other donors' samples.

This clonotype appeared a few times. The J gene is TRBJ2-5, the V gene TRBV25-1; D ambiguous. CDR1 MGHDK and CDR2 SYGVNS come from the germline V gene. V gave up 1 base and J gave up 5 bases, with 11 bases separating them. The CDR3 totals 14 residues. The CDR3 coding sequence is TGTGCCAGCAGTGAATTGGAGCTTGAGGAGACCCAGTACTTC. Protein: CASSELELEETQYF.

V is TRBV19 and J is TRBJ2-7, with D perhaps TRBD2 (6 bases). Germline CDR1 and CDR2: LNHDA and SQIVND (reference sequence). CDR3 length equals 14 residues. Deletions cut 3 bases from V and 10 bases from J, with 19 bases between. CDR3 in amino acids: CASSISSGSTRQYF. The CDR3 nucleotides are TGTGCCAGTAGTATCAGTAGCGGTTCGACGAGACAGTACTTC.

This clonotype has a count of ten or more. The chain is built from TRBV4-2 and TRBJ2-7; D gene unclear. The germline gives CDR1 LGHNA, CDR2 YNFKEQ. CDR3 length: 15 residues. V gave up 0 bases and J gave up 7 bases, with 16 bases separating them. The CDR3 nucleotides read TGTGCCAGCAGCCAAGACCTCTTATTGCCTGGGGAGCAGTACTTC. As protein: CASSQDLLLPGEQYF.

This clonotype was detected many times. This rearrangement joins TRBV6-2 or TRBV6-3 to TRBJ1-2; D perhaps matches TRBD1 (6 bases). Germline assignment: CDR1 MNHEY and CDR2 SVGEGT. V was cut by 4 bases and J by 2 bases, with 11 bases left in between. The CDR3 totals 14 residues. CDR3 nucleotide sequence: TGTGCCAGCAGTTTAGAACAGGGAAACTATGGCTACACCTTC. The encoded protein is CASSLEQGNYGYTF.

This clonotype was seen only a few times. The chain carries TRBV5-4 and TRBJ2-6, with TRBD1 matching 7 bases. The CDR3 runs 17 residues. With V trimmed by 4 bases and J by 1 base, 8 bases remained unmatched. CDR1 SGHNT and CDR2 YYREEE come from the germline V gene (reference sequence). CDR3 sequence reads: CASSLGTALSGANVLTF. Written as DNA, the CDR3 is TGTGCCAGCAGCCTAGGGACAGCTCTATCTGGGGCCAACGTCCTGACTTTC.

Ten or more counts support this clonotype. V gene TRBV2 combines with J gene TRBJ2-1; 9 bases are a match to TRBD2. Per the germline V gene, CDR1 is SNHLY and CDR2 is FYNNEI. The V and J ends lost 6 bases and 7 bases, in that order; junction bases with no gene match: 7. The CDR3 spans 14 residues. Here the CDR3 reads CASSSRRGGNEQFF. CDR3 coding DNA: TGTGCCAGCAGCTCGCGGCGGGGGGGTAATGAGCAGTTCTTC.

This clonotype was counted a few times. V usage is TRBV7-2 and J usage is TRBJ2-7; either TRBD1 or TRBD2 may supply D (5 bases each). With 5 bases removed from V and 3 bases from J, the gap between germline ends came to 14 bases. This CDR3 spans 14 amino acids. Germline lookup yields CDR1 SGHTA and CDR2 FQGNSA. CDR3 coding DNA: TGTGCCAGCAGCGACTGGGGACCAGTCTACGAGCAGTACTTC. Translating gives CASSDWGPVYEQYF. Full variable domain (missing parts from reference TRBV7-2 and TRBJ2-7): GAGVSQSPSNKVTEKGKDVELRCDPISGHTALYWYRQSLGQGLEFLIYFQGNSAPDKSGLPSDRFSAERTGGSVSTLTIQRTQQEDSAVYLCASSDWGPVYEQYFGPGTRLTVT.

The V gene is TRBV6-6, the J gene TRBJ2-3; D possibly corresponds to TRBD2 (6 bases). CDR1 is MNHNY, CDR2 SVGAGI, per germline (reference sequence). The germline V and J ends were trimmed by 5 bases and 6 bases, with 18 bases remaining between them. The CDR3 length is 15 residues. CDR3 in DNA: TGTGCCAGCAGTCACGTGCGGGGTGGCCGGGATACGCAGTATTTT. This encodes CASSHVRGGRDTQYF.

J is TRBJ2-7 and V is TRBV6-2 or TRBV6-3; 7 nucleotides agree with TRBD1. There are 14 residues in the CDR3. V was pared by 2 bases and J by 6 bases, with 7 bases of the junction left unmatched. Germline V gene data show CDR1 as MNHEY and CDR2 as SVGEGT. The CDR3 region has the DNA TGTGCCAGCAGTTACGAGGGACAGCGAACCGAGCAGTACTTC. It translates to CASSYEGQRTEQYF.

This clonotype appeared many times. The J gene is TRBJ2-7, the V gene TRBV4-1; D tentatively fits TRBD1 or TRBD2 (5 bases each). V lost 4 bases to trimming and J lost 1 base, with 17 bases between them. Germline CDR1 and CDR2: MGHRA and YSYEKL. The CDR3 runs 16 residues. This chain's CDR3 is CASSPGRGGPSYEQYF. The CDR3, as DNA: TGCGCCAGCAGCCCGGGAAGGGGCGGCCCTTCCTACGAGCAGTACTTC.

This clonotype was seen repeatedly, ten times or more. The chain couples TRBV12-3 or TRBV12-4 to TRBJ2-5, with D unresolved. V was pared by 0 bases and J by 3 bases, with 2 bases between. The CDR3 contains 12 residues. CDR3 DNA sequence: TGTGCCAGCAGTTTAGCTAAAGAGACCCAGTACTTC. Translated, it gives CASSLAKETQYF.

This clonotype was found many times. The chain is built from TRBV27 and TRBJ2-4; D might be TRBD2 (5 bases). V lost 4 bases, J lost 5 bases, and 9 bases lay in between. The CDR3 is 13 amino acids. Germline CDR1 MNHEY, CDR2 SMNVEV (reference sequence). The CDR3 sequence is CASSSNGENIQYF. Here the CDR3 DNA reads TGTGCCAGCAGTTCCAACGGGGAAAACATTCAGTACTTC.

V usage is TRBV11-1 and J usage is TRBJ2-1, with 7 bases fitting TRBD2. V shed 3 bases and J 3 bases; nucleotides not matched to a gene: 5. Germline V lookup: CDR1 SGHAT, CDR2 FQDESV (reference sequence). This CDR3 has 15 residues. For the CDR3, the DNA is TGTGCCAGCAGCTTGAGCGGGATTCGCTACAATGAGCAGTTCTTC. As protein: CASSLSGIRYNEQFF.

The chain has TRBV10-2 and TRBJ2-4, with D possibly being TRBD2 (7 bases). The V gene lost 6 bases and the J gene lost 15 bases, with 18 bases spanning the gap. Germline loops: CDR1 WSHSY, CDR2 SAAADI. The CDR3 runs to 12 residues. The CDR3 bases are TGCGCCAGCAGCAATAGACTAGGGGGGGTGTACTTC. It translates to CASSNRLGGVYF.

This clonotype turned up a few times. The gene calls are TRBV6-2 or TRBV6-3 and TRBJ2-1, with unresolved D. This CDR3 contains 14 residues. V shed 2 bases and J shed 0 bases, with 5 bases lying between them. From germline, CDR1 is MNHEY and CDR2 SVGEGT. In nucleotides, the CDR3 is TGTGCCAGCAGTTACCTAGACTCCTACAATGAGCAGTTCTTC. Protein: CASSYLDSYNEQFF.

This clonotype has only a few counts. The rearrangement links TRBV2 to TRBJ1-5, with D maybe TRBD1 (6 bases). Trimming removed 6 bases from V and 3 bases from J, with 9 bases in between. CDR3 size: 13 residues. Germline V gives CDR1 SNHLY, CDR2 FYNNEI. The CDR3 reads CASSTGNNQPQHF. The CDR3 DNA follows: TGTGCCAGCAGCACAGGGAACAATCAGCCCCAGCATTTT.

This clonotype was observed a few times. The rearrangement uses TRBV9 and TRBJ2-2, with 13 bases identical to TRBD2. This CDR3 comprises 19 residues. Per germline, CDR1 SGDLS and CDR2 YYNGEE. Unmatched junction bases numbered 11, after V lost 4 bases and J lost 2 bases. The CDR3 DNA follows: TGTGCCAGCAGCCGCGGCCCGACTAGCGGGGGGCGTAACACCGGGGAGCTGTTTTTT. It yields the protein CASSRGPTSGGRNTGELFF.

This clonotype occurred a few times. CDR3 residues: CASSLRDRGREQYF. The CDR3 nucleotides read TGTGCCAGCAGTCTCCGGGACAGGGGACGCGAGCAGTACTTC. The rearrangement joins TRBV12-3 or TRBV12-4 to TRBJ2-7; 10 bases agree with TRBD1. V trimming: 5 bases; J trimming: 6 bases; junction bases outside the gene matches: 7. This CDR3 comprises 14 residues.

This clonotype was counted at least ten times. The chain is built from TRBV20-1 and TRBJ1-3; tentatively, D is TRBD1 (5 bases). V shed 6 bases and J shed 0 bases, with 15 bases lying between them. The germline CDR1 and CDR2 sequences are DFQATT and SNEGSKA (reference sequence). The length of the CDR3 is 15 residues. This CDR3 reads CSAPGTSGSGNTIYF. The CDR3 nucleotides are TGCAGTGCCCCCGGGACCTCTGGCTCTGGAAACACCATATATTTT.

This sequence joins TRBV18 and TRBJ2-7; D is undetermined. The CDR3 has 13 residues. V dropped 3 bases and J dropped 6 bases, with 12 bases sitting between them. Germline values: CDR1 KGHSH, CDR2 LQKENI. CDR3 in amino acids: CASSPNPGAEQYF. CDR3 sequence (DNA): TGTGCCAGCTCACCTAACCCCGGAGCCGAGCAGTACTTC.

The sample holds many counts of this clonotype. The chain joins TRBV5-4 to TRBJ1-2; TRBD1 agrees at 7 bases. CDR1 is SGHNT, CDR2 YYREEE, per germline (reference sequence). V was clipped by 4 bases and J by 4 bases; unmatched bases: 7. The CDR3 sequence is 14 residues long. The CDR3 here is CASSPGTEFYGYTF. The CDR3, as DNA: TGTGCCAGCAGCCCCGGGACAGAGTTCTATGGCTACACCTTC.

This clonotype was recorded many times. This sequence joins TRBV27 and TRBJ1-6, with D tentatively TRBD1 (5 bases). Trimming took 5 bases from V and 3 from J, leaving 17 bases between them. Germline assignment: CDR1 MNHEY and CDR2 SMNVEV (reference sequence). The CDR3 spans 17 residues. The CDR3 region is CASSPGQGSIYNSPLHF. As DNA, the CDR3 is TGTGCCAGCAGTCCCGGCCAGGGAAGTATCTATAATTCACCCCTCCACTTT.

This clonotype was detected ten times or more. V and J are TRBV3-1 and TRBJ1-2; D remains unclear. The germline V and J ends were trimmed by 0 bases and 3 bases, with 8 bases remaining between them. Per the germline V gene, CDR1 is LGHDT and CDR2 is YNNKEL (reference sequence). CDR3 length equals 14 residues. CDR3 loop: CASSQEGSDYGYTF. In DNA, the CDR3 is TGTGCCAGCAGCCAAGAAGGGTCGGACTATGGCTACACCTTC. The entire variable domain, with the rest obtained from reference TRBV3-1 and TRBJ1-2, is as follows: DTAVSQTPKYLVTQMGNDKSIKCEQNLGHDTMYWYKQDSKKFLKIMFSYNNKELIINETVPNRFSPKSPDKAHLNLHINSLELGDSAVYFCASSQEGSDYGYTFGSGTRLTVV.

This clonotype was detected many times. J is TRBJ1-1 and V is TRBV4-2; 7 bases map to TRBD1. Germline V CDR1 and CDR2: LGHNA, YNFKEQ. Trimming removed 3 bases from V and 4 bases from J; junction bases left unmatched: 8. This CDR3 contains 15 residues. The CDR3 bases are TGTGCCAGCAGCCAGGGGGGACAGTGGGGCACTGAAGCTTTCTTT. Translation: CASSQGGQWGTEAFF.

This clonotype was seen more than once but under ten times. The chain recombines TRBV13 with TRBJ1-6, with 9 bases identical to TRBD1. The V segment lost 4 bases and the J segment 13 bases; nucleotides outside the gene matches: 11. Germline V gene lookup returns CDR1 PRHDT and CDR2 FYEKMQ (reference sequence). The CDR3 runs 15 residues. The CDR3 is CASSSADRGIHPLHF. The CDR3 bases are TGTGCCAGCAGCTCCGCTGACAGGGGGATTCACCCCCTCCACTTT.

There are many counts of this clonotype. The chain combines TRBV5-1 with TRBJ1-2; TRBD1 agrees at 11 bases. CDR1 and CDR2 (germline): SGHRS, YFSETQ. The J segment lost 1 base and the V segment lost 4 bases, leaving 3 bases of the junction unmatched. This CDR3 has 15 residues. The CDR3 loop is CASSEDRGLNYGYTF. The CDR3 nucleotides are TGCGCCAGCAGCGAGGACAGGGGGCTTAACTATGGCTACACCTTC.

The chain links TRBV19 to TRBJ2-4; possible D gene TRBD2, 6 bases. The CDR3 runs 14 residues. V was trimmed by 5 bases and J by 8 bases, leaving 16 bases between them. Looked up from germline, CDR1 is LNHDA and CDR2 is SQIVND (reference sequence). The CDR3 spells CASSGGVSNDIQYF. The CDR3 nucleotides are TGTGCCAGTAGTGGCGGGGTTAGTAATGACATTCAGTACTTC.